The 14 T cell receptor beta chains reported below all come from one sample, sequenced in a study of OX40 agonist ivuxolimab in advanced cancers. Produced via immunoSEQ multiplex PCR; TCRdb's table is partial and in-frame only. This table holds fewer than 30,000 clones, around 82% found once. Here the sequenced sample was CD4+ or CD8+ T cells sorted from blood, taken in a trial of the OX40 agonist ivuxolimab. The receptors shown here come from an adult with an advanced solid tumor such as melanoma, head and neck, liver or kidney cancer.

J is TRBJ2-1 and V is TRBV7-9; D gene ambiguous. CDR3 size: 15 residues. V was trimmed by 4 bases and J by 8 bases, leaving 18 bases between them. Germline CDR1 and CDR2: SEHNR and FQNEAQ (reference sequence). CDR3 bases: TGTGCCAGCAGCTCAATTCGACCGGATGGGGATGAGCAGTTCTTC. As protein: CASSSIRPDGDEQFF.

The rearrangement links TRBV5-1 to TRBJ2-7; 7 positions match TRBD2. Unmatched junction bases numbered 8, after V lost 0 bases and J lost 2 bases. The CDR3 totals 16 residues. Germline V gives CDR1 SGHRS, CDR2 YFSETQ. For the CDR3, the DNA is TGCGCCAGCAGCTTGGTGGCTAGCGGTACTGCCTACGAGCAGTACTTC. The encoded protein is CASSLVASGTAYEQYF.

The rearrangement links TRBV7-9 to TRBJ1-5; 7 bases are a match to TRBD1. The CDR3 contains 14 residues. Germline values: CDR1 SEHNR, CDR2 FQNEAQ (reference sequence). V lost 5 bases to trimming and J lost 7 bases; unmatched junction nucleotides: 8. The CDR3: CASSLGTVGQPQHF. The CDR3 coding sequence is TGTGCCAGCAGCCTAGGGACAGTTGGACAGCCCCAGCATTTT.

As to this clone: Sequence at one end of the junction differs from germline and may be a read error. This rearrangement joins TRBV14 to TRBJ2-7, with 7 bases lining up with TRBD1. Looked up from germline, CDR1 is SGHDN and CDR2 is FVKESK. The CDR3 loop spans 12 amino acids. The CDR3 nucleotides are TGTGCCAGCAGCCCGACAGGGTACGGGCAGTACTTC. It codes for CASSPTGYGQYF.

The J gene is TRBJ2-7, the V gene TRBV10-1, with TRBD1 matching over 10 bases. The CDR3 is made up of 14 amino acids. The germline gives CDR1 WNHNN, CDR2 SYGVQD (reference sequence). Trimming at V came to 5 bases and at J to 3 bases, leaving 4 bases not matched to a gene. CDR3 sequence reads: CASSPGQGFYEQYF. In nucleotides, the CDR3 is TGCGCCAGCAGTCCGGGACAGGGGTTCTACGAGCAGTACTTC.

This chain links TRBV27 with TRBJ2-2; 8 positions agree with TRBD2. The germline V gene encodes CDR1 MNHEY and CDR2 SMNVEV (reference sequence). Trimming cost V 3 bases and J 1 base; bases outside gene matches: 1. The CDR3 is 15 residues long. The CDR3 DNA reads TGTGCCAGCAGTTTCCTAGCGGGGAACACCGGGGAGCTGTTTTTT. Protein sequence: CASSFLAGNTGELFF.

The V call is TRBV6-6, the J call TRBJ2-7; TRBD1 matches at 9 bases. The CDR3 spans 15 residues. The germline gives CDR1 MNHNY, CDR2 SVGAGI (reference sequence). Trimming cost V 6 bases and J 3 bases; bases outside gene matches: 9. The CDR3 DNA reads TGTGCCAGCAGGCAAACAGGGGGCGCGGGCTACGAGCAGTACTTC. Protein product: CASRQTGGAGYEQYF.

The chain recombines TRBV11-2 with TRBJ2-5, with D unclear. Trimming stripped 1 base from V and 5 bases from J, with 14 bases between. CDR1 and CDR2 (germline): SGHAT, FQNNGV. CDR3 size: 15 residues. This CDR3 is CASSLVFGPRETQYF. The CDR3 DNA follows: TGTGCCAGCAGCTTAGTATTTGGGCCGCGGGAGACCCAGTACTTC. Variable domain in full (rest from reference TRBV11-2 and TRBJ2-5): EAGVAQSPRYKIIEKRQSVAFWCNPISGHATLYWYQQILGQGPKLLIQFQNNGVVDDSQLPKDRFSAERLKGVDSTLKIQPAKLEDSAVYLCASSLVFGPRETQYFGPGTRLLVL.

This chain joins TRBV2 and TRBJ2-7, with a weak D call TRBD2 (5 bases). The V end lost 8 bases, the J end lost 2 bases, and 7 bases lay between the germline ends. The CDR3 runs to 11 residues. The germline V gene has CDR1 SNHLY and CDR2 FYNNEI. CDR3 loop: CASVGAYEQYF. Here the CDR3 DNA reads TGTGCCAGCGTCGGGGCCTACGAGCAGTACTTC.

CDR3 bases: TGTGCCAGCAGTCCCGAACAGGGCCTTCCTTACGAGCAGTACTTC. It specifies CASSPEQGLPYEQYF. The chain recombines TRBV11-2 with TRBJ2-7; TRBD1 is a possible D gene (6 bases). The CDR3 spans 15 residues. Trimming removed 6 bases at V and 4 bases at J, with 19 bases between. Germline CDR1 reads SGHAT; CDR2 reads FQNNGV.

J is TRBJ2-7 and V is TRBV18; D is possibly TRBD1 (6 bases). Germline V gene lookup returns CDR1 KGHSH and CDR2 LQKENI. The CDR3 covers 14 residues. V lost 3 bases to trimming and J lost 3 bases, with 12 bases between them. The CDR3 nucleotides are TGTGCCAGCTCACCGGGGCAGGGGAACTACGAGCAGTACTTC. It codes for CASSPGQGNYEQYF. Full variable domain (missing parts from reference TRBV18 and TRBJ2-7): NAGVMQNPRHLVRRRGQEARLRCSPMKGHSHVYWYRQLPEEGLKFMVYLQKENIIDESGMPKERFSAEFPKEGPSILRIQQVVRGDSAAYFCASSPGQGNYEQYFGPGTRLTVT.

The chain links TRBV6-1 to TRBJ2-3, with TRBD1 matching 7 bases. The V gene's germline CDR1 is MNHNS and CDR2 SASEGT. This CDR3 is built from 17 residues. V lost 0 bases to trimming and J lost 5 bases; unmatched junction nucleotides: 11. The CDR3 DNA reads TGTGCCAGCAGTGAAGCCGGGACAGTAATGTTTGTAGATACGCAGTATTTT. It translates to CASSEAGTVMFVDTQYF.

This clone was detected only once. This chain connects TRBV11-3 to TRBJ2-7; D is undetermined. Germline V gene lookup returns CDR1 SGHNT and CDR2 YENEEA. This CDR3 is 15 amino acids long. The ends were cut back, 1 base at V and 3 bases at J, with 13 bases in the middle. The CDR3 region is CASSLVVRGFYEQYF. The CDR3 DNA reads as TGTGCCAGCAGCTTAGTGGTCCGCGGATTCTACGAGCAGTACTTC.

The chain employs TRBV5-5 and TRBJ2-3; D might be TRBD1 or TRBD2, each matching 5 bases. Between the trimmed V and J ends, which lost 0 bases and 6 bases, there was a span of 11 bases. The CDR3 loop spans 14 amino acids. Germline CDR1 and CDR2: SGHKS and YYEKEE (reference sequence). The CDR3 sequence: CASSLGGSPDTQYF. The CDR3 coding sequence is TGTGCCAGCAGCTTGGGGGGGTCCCCGGATACGCAGTATTTT.